The next 12 T cell receptor beta chains were all read from a single sample in a study of shared clonotypes between healthy human individuals. Here immunoSEQ multiplex PCR was the method, and the copy in TCRdb shows in-frame clones only, minus some. The repertoire holds approximately 740,000 clones, approximately 74% seen once, with more than 1.5% in the top ten. The sequencing sample was made of memory CD4+ T cells sorted from blood. The subset: CD45RA-negative fraction. These receptors were collected from a woman in her 30s in good health.

The J gene is TRBJ2-7, the V gene TRBV11-2; D may be TRBD2 (5 bases). Germline CDR1 SGHAT, CDR2 FQNNGV. CDR3 length: 13 amino acids. With 1 base removed from V and 3 bases from J, the gap between germline ends came to 7 bases. CDR3 residues: CASSLGLLYEQYF. CDR3 coding DNA: TGTGCCAGCAGCTTAGGACTACTCTACGAGCAGTACTTC. Looking up the rest from reference TRBV11-2 and TRBJ2-7 gives the full variable domain: EAGVAQSPRYKIIEKRQSVAFWCNPISGHATLYWYQQILGQGPKLLIQFQNNGVVDDSQLPKDRFSAERLKGVDSTLKIQPAKLEDSAVYLCASSLGLLYEQYFGPGTRLTVT.

The chain employs TRBV14 and TRBJ2-1, with D tentatively TRBD2 (5 bases). This CDR3 has 14 amino acids. Trimming removed 2 bases at V and 7 bases at J, with 12 bases between. Per germline, CDR1 SGHDN and CDR2 FVKESK. CDR3 in amino acids: CASSQSGLRNEQFF. The CDR3 bases are TGTGCCAGCAGCCAATCCGGACTTAGAAATGAGCAGTTCTTC.

V gene TRBV29-1 combines with J gene TRBJ1-2; D may be TRBD1 (6 bases). This CDR3 region has 13 residues. CDR1 and CDR2 (germline): SQVTM, ANQGSEA. Trimming cost V 7 bases and J 0 bases, with 12 bases left between them. The CDR3 here is CSAQQGSNYGYTF. For the CDR3, the DNA is TGCAGCGCTCAACAGGGTTCTAACTATGGCTACACCTTC.

This clone came up a few times. V gene TRBV13 combines with J gene TRBJ2-2; D is possibly TRBD2 (6 bases). The CDR3 covers 15 residues. The germline V gene encodes CDR1 PRHDT and CDR2 FYEKMQ (reference sequence). The V end was cut by 3 bases, the J end by 0 bases, with 8 bases between. CDR3 coding DNA: TGTGCCAGCAGCTTGGGGGGAGCGAACACCGGGGAGCTGTTTTTT. Translated, it gives CASSLGGANTGELFF.

The chain carries TRBV29-1 and TRBJ2-1; 7 bases are shared with TRBD2. V trimming: 3 bases; J trimming: 2 bases; junction bases outside the gene matches: 1. CDR1 is SQVTM, CDR2 ANQGSEA, per germline. CDR3 length equals 13 residues. The CDR3 region is CSVELAAYNEQFF. CDR3 in DNA: TGCAGCGTTGAGCTAGCGGCCTACAATGAGCAGTTCTTC.

The chain carries TRBV28 and TRBJ1-2; TRBD1 matches 8 bases. This CDR3 has 15 residues. Germline V gives CDR1 MDHEN, CDR2 SYDVKM. Trimming at V came to 4 bases and at J to 7 bases, leaving 11 bases not matched to a gene. CDR3 nucleotides: TGTGCCAGCAGTTCCAACTCAGGGGGCTTATTTGGCTACACCTTC. Translation: CASSSNSGGLFGYTF.

The chain uses TRBV15 and TRBJ2-7, with 10 bases that match TRBD1. Trimming at V came to 0 bases and at J to 1 base, leaving 6 bases not matched to a gene. The CDR3 is made up of 17 amino acids. CDR1 is LNHNV, CDR2 YYDKDF, per germline (reference sequence). The CDR3 DNA reads as TGTGCCACCAGCAGAGACAGACCGGGACAGGGGTCCTACGAGCAGTACTTC. Translating gives CATSRDRPGQGSYEQYF.

The rearrangement joins TRBV7-8 to TRBJ1-1; 8 bases map to TRBD1. Per the germline V gene, CDR1 is SGHVS and CDR2 is FQNEAQ. The V segment lost 3 bases and the J segment 4 bases; nucleotides outside the gene matches: 13. CDR3 length equals 17 residues. The CDR3 region has the DNA TGTGCCAGCAGCTTCCAAGGACAGGGAGGGTGGGGCACTGAAGCTTTCTTT. Translation: CASSFQGQGGWGTEAFF. Based on the CDR3 plus reference TRBV7-8 and TRBJ1-1, the full variable domain is GAGVSQSPRYKVAKRGQDVALRCDPISGHVSLFWYQQALGQGPEFLTYFQNEAQLDKSGLPSDRFFAERPEGSVSTLKIQRTQQEDSAVYLCASSFQGQGGWGTEAFFGQGTRLTVV.

This sequence joins TRBV29-1 and TRBJ2-3; 8 bases fit TRBD1. The germline gives CDR1 SQVTM, CDR2 ANQGSEA. The length of the CDR3 is 19 residues. The ends lost 0 bases at V and 3 bases at J; junction bases unmatched: 17. The DNA of the CDR3 is TGCAGCGTTGAAGATCTCCGCACCGGGACAGGAATTGATACAGATACGCAGTATTTT. Its protein is CSVEDLRTGTGIDTDTQYF.

The gene calls are TRBV27 and TRBJ2-7; D is unresolved. The germline CDR1 and CDR2 sequences are MNHEY and SMNVEV (reference sequence). The CDR3 sequence is 14 residues long. Trimming shortened V by 1 base and J by 0 bases, and 7 bases separated the two germline ends. CDR3 nucleotides: TGTGCCAGCAGTTTATTGGCGGCCTCCTACGAGCAGTACTTC. Residues: CASSLLAASYEQYF.

The genes are TRBV29-1 and TRBJ2-5; D may match TRBD1 or TRBD2 (5 bases each). The germline CDR1 and CDR2 sequences are SQVTM and ANQGSEA. The CDR3 totals 16 residues. V lost 6 bases, J lost 4 bases, and 24 bases lay in between. For the CDR3, the DNA is TGCAGCGTGGATCCCGGGACGCACAGCGCCTCAGAGACCCAGTACTTC. This encodes CSVDPGTHSASETQYF.

The chain has TRBV7-2 and TRBJ2-5; D not certain. The J call may be in error: the DNA end matches TRBJ2-7 better. CDR3 length equals 15 residues. Germline lookup yields CDR1 SGHTA and CDR2 FQGNSA. The CDR3, as DNA: TGTGCCAGCAGCGGCCACGGGCGCCACGCCTACGAGCAGTACTTC. It codes for CASSGHGRHAYEQYF.